Given below is one TCR beta chain in context. This entry belongs to a study of regulatory T cells in long-lasting Graves disease. Study information: Less than 3 months of antithyroid drugs had been taken by newly diagnosed Graves' patients.

To make TCR beta libraries, researchers used iRepertoire HTBI primers and Arm-PCR of CDR3 regions. TCRdb processed the multiplex PCR reads anew with MiXCR; each CDR3 protein has one entry. The data show some 500,000 distinct CDR3 sequences, 16% seen once. In germline, CDR1 is LGHDT, CDR2 YNNKEL (reference sequence). V lost 2 bases, J lost 8 bases, and 9 bases lay in between. The CDR3 length is 12 residues. Time point here: newly diagnosed GD, antithyroid drugs for less than 3 months. PBMCs provided the RNA from which the TCR library was made. In addition, the sample was reused for a study of T cells in Graves' hyperthyroidism and ophthalmopathy.

Sequenced material: peripheral blood mononuclear cells (PBMCs), taken at new diagnosis, from a patient treated with antithyroid drugs. This clonotype was sampled from a woman in her forties or fifties with Graves disease. This sequence joins TRBV3-1 and TRBJ1-2; D remains unclear. CDR3 residues: CASSQYSGGYTF. DNA of the CDR3: TGTGCCAGCAGCCAATATTCGGGGGGCTACACCTTC.